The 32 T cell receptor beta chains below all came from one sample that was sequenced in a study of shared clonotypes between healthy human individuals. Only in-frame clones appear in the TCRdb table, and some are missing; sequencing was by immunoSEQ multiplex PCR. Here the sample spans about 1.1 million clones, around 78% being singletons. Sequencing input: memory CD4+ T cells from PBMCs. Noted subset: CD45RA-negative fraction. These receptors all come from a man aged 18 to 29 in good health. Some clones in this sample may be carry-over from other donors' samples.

The CDR3 reads CASSLQTASNTEAFF. The CDR3 DNA follows: TGCGCCAGCAGCTTGCAGACCGCTTCGAACACTGAAGCTTTCTTT. J is TRBJ1-1 and V is TRBV5-1; D gene uncertain. The germline V gene encodes CDR1 SGHRS and CDR2 YFSETQ. The CDR3 is 15 residues long. The V end was cut by 1 base, the J end by 1 base, with 11 bases between.

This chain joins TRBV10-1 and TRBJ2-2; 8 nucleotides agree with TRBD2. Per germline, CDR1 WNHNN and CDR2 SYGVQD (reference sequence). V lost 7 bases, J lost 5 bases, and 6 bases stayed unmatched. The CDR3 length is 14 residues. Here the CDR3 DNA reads TGCGCCAGCATTGGGGCGGGAGGAACCGGGGAGCTGTTTTTT. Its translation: CASIGAGGTGELFF.

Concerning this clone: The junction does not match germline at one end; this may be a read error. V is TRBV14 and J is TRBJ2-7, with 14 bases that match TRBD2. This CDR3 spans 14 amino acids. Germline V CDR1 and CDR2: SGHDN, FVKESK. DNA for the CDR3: TGTGCCAGCAGCCAAGATCGGGGACTAGCGGGGGCCTTCTTC. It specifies CASSQDRGLAGAFF.

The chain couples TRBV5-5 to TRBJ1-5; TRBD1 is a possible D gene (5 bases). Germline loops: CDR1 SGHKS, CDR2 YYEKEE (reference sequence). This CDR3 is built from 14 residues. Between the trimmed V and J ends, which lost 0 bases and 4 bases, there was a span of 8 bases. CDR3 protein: CASSLVGANQPQHF. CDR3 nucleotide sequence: TGTGCCAGCAGCTTGGTCGGGGCAAATCAGCCCCAGCATTTT.

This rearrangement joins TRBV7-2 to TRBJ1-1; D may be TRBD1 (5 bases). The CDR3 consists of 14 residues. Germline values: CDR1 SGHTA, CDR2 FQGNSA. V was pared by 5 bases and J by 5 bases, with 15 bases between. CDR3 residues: CASSPKWGGTEAFF. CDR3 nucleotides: TGTGCCAGCAGCCCCAAATGGGGGGGTACTGAAGCTTTCTTT. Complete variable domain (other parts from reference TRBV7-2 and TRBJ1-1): GAGVSQSPSNKVTEKGKDVELRCDPISGHTALYWYRQSLGQGLEFLIYFQGNSAPDKSGLPSDRFSAERTGGSVSTLTIQRTQQEDSAVYLCASSPKWGGTEAFFGQGTRLTVV.

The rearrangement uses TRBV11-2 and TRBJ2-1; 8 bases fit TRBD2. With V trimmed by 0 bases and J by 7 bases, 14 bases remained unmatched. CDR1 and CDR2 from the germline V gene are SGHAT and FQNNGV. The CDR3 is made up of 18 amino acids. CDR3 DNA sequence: TGTGCCAGCAGCTTAGATCTAAGGTCGGTAGCGGGAAGTAATGAGCAGTTCTTC. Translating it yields CASSLDLRSVAGSNEQFF.

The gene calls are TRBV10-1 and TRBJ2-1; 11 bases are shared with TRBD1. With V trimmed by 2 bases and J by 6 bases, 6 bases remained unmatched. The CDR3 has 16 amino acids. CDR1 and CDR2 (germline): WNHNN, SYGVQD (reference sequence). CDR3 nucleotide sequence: TGCGCCAGCAGTGAGGCTCCGGGACAGGGGGGCAATGAGCAGTTCTTC. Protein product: CASSEAPGQGGNEQFF.

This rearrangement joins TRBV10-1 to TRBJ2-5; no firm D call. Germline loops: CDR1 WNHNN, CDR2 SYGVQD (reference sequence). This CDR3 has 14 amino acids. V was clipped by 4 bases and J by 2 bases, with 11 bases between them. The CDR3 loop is CASSGGSPQETQYF. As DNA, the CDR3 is TGCGCCAGCAGTGGGGGTTCTCCTCAAGAGACCCAGTACTTC.

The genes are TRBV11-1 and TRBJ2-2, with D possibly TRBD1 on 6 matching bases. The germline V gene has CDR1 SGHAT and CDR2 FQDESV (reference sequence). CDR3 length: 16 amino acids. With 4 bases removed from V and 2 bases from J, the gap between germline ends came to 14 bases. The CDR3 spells CASSSPYRDNTGELFF. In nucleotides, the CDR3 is TGTGCCAGCAGCTCCCCGTACAGGGATAACACCGGGGAGCTGTTTTTT.

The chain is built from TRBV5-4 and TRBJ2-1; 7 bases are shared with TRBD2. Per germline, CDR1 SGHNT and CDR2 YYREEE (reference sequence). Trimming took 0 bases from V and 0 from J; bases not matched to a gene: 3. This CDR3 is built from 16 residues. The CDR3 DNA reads TGTGCCAGCAGCTTGGGGGGCGGGAGCTCCTACAATGAGCAGTTCTTC. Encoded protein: CASSLGGGSSYNEQFF.

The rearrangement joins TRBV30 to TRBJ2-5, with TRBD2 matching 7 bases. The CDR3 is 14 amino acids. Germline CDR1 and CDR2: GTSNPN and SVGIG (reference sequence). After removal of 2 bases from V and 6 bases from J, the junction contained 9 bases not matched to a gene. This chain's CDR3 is CAWSPGRALKTQYF. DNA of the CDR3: TGTGCCTGGAGTCCGGGGAGGGCCTTGAAGACCCAGTACTTC.

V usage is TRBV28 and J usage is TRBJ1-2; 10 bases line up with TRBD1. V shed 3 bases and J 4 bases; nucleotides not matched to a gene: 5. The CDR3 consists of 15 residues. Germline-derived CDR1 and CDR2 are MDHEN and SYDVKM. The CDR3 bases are TGTGCCAGCAGTTTGGGGACAGGGGTAACCTATGGCTACACCTTC. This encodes CASSLGTGVTYGYTF.

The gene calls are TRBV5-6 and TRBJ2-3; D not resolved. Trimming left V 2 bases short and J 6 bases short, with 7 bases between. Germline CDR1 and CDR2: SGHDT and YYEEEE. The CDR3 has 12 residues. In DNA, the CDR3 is TGTGCCAGCAGCTTCGGTGTTGATACGCAGTATTTT. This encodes CASSFGVDTQYF.

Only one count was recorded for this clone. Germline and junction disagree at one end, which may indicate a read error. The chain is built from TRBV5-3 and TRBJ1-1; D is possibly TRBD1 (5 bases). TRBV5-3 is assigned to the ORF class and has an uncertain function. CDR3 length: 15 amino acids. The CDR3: CASSLGQFGDTEAFF. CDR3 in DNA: TGTGCCAGCAGCTTGGGGCAGTTTGGGGACACTGAAGCTTTCTTT.

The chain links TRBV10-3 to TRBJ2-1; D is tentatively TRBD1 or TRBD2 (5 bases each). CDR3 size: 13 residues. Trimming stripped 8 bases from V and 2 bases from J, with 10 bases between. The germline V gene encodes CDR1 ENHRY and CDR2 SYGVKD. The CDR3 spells CAIRDGTYNEQFF. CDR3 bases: TGTGCCATCCGGGACGGAACCTACAATGAGCAGTTCTTC.

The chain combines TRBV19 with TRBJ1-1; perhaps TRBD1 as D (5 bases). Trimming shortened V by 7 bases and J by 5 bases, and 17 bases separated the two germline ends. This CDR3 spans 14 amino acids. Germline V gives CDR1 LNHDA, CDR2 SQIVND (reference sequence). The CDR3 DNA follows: TGTGCCAGTATGAGGGGTCTGGAGGAGACTGAAGCTTTCTTT. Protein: CASMRGLEETEAFF.

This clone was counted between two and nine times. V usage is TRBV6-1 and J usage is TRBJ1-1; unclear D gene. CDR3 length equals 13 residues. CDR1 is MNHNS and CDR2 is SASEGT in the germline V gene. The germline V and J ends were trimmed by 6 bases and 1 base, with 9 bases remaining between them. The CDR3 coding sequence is TGTGCCAGCAGACCGACGGGGAACACTGAAGCTTTCTTT. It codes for CASRPTGNTEAFF.

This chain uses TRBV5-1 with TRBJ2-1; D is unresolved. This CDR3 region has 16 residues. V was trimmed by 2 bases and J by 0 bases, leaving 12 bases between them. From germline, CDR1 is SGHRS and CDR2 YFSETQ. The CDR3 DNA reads TGCGCCAGCAGCTTAGATAGGTTGAGCTCCTACAATGAGCAGTTCTTC. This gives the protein CASSLDRLSSYNEQFF.

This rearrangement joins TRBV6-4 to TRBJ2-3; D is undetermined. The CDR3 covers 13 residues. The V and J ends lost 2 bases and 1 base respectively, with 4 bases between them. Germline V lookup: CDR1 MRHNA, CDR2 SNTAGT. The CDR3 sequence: CASSDTGTDTQYF. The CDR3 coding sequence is TGTGCCAGCAGTGACACTGGCACAGATACGCAGTATTTT.

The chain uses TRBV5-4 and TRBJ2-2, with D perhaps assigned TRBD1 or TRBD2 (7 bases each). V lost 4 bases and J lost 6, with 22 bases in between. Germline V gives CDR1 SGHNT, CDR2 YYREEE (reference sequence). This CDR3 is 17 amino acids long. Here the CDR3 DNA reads TGTGCCAGCAGCCCCCTGGGAGGGGGCGCGCGCGCCGGGGAGCTGTTTTTT. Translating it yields CASSPLGGGARAGELFF.

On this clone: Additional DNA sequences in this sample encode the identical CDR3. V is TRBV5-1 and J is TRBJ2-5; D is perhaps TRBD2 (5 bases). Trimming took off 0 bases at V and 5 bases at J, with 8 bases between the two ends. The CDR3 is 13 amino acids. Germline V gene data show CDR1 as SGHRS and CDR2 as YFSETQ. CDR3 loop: CASSLVGEETQYF. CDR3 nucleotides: TGCGCCAGCAGCTTGGTTGGGGAGGAGACCCAGTACTTC.

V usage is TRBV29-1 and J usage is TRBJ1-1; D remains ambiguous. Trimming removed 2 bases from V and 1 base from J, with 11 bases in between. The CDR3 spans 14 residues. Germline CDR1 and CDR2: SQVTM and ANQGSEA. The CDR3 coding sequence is TGCAGCGTTGAATTGGTGGCGGAGAACACTGAAGCTTTCTTT. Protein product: CSVELVAENTEAFF.

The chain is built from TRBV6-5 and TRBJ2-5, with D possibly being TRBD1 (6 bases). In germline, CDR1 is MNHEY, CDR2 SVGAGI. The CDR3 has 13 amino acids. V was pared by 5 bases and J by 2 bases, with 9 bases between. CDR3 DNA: TGTGCCAGCAGTCCAGGGGATCAAGAGACCCAGTACTTC. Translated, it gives CASSPGDQETQYF.

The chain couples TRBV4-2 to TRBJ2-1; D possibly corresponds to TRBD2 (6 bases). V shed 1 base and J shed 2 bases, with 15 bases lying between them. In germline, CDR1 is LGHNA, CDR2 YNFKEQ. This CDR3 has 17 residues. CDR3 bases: TGTGCCAGCAGCCAAGTCTCGGCGGGATTGGCCTACAATGAGCAGTTCTTC. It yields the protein CASSQVSAGLAYNEQFF.

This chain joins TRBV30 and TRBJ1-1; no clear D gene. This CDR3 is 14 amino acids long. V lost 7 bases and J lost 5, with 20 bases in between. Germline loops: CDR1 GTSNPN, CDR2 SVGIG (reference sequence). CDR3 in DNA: TGTGCCTCGGCAAGGGCGGGGTTATTTACTGAAGCTTTCTTT. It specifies CASARAGLFTEAFF.

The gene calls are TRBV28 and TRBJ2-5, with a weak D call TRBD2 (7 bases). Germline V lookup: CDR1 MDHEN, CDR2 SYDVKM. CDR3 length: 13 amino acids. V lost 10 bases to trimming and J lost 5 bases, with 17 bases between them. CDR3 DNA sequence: TGTGCCATCCGAGGGGGGGGCTGGGAGACCCAGTACTTC. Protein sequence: CAIRGGGWETQYF.

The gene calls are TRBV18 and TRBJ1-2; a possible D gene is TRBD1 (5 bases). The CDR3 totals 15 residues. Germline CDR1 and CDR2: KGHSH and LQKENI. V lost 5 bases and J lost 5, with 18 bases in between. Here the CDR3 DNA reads TGTGCCAGCTCAGCCTCCGGGACGGTTACTTATGGCTACACCTTC. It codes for CASSASGTVTYGYTF.

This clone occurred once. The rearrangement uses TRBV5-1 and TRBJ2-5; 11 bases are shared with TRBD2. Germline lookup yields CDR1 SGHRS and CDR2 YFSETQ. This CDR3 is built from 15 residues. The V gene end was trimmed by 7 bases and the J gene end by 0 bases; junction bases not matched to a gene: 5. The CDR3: CASGALAGDQETQYF. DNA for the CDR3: TGCGCCAGCGGAGCACTAGCGGGAGACCAAGAGACCCAGTACTTC.

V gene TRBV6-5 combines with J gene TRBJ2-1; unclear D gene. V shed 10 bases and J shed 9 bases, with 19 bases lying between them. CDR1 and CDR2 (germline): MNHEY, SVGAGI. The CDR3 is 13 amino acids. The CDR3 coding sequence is TGTGCCACCGAGACCCAAGCTGGTGGTGAGCAGTTCTTC. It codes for CATETQAGGEQFF.

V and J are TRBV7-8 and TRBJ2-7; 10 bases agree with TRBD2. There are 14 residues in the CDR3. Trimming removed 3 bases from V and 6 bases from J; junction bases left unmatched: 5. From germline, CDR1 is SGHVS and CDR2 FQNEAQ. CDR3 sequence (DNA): TGTGCCAGCAGCTTGGCTAGCGGGAGAGCCGAGCAGTACTTC. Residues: CASSLASGRAEQYF.

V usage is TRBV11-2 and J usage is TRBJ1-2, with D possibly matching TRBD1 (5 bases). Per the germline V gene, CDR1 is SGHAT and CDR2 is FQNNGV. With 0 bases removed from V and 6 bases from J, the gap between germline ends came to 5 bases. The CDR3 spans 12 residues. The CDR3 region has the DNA TGTGCCAGCAGCTTAGAACAGGATGGCTACACCTTC. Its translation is CASSLEQDGYTF.

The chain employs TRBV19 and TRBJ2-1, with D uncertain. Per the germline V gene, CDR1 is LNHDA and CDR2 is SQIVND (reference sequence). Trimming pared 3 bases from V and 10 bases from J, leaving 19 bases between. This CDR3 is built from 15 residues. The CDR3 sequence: CASSIPRDTPREQFF. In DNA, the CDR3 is TGTGCCAGTAGTATTCCGCGCGACACCCCCCGGGAGCAGTTCTTC.